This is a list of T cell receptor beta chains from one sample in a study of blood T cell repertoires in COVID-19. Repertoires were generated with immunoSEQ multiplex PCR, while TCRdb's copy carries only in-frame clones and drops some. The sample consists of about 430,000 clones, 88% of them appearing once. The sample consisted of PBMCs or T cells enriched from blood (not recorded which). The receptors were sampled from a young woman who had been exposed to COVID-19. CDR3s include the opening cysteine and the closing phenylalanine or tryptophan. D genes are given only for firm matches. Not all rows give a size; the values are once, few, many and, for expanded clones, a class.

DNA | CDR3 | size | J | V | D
TGCAGCGCCGGGGTAGCGGAAGAGACCCAGTACTTC | CSAGVAEETQYF | - | TRBJ2-5 | TRBV29-1 | -
TGTGCCAGCAGCCATCCCTCTAGTGACAAAAACATTCAGTACTTC | CASSHPSSDKNIQYF | few | TRBJ2-4 | TRBV3-1/TRBV3-2 | -
TGTGCCAGCAGGAGCGGGCCCGGGGATACGCAGTATTTT | CASRSGPGDTQYF | - | TRBJ2-3 | TRBV9 | -
TGCGCCAGCAGCTCCCCCGAACGGGGGGCTGCCTACGAGCAGTACTTC | CASSSPERGAAYEQYF | - | TRBJ2-7 | TRBV5-1 | -
TGCGCCAGCAGCTCCTCGGGTTTTAACACTGAAGCTTTCTTT | CASSSSGFNTEAFF | - | TRBJ1-1 | TRBV5-1 | -
TGCGCCAGCAGCTTGGAACAAATCTACAATGAGCAGTTCTTC | CASSLEQIYNEQFF | - | TRBJ2-1 | TRBV5-1 | -
TGTGCCAGTACCCCCGGTAGTTATAGCAATCAGCCCCAGCATTTT | CASTPGSYSNQPQHF | - | TRBJ1-5 | TRBV19 | -
TGTGCCAGCTCACCACCGTCAGAATCTGGAAACACCATATATTTT | CASSPPSESGNTIYF | - | TRBJ1-3 | TRBV18 | -
TGTGCCAGCAGTTCGGGACAGGGACCTGAAAAACTGTTTTTT | CASSSGQGPEKLFF | - | TRBJ1-4 | TRBV28 | TRBD1
TGTGCCAGCTCACTAGGACAGGGAGAGACCCAGTACTTC | CASSLGQGETQYF | - | TRBJ2-5 | TRBV18 | TRBD1
TGTGCCAGCTCACCACGCCCGGGACAGGGGACCTACGAGCAGTACTTC | CASSPRPGQGTYEQYF | - | TRBJ2-7 | TRBV18 | TRBD1
TGTGCCAGCAGTCAGCTGACAGGTTGGGGGGAGCAGTACTTC | CASSQLTGWGEQYF | - | TRBJ2-7 | TRBV27 | -
TGTGCCAGCAGGAAACAGGGAGGGCACACTGAAGCTTTCTTT | CASRKQGGHTEAFF | - | TRBJ1-1 | TRBV6-5 | -
TGTGCCAGCAGGTACTCAGGGGTTCTCGAGACCCAGTACTTC | CASRYSGVLETQYF | - | TRBJ2-5 | TRBV2 | -
TGTGCCAGCAGTTTGATAGGGGCCAATCAGCCCCAGCATTTT | CASSLIGANQPQHF | - | TRBJ1-5 | TRBV6-6 | -
TGTGCCAGCAGCCAATACACGGGACAGGGGGCATTGTCGGGCTATGGCTACACCTTC | CASSQYTGQGALSGYGYTF | - | TRBJ1-2 | TRBV4-2 | TRBD1
TGCGCCAGCAGCGGAGGGCCGATAGAGACCCAGTACTTC | CASSGGPIETQYF | - | TRBJ2-5 | TRBV5-1 | -
TGTGCCAGCACCCTAAACTATGGCTACACCTTC | CASTLNYGYTF | - | TRBJ1-2 | TRBV12-3/TRBV12-4 | -
TGTGCCAGCAGTTTAATCGACAGGGTAGGGTACGAGCAGTACTTC | CASSLIDRVGYEQYF | - | TRBJ2-7 | TRBV27 | TRBD1
TGTGCCAGCAGTAACTATGGAAACACCATATATTTT | CASSNYGNTIYF | - | TRBJ1-3 | TRBV2 | -
TGTGCCAGTAGCCGCATAGGAGGGAGCGAGCAGTACTTC | CASSRIGGSEQYF | once | TRBJ2-7 | TRBV19 | -
TGTGCCAGCAGCGTAGGTAGCGCGAATGAGCAGTTCTTC | CASSVGSANEQFF | few | TRBJ2-1 | TRBV9 | -
TGTGCCAGTATCGCTGGAGAGGGATCGGCCACCGGGGAGCTGTTTTTT | CASIAGEGSATGELFF | once | TRBJ2-2 | TRBV19 | -
TGCGCCAGCAGTCCTACAGGGAGCGGGGATGAAAAACTGTTTTTT | CASSPTGSGDEKLFF | - | TRBJ1-4 | TRBV5-1 | -
TGTGCCAGCCTAAGCACAGAATTCTTGAACACCGGGGAGCTGTTTTTT | CASLSTEFLNTGELFF | few | TRBJ2-2 | TRBV28 | -
TGCGCCAGCAGCCAAGTTGGCGGGAGGAGCTCCTACAATGAGCAGTTCTTC | CASSQVGGRSSYNEQFF | few | TRBJ2-1 | TRBV4-1 | TRBD2
TGTGCCAGCAGTTTATTCCCGGCCTACGAGCAGTACTTC | CASSLFPAYEQYF | - | TRBJ2-7 | TRBV28 | -
TGCGCCAGCAGCTTGGCAGCGGGAGACACAGATACGCAGTATTTT | CASSLAAGDTDTQYF | - | TRBJ2-3 | TRBV5-1 | TRBD2
TGTGCCAGCAGGGGACTAGCGGACAACAATGAGCAGTTCTTC | CASRGLADNNEQFF | - | TRBJ2-1 | TRBV6-4 | TRBD2
TGTGCCAGCAGTTTAGGGGCAGGGTATGGCTACACCTTC | CASSLGAGYGYTF | - | TRBJ1-2 | TRBV12-3/TRBV12-4 | -
TGTGCCAGCAGCCAAACAGACAGGGTGGCCTACGAGCAGTACTTC | CASSQTDRVAYEQYF | - | TRBJ2-7 | TRBV3-1/TRBV3-2 | TRBD1
TGTGCCAGCAGCTTAGTGCGCCAAGAGACCCAGTACTTC | CASSLVRQETQYF | once | TRBJ2-5 | TRBV27 | -
TGTGCCAGCAGCCACGAGACAGGGGCCTCACCCCTCCACTTT | CASSHETGASPLHF | - | TRBJ1-6 | TRBV14 | TRBD1
TGTGCCAGCAGCTACGACGGAGCCTACGAGCAGTACTTC | CASSYDGAYEQYF | - | TRBJ2-7 | TRBV5-4 | -
TGTGCCAGCAGCCGCCGGACTAGCGGAGGAGAGACCCAGTACTTC | CASSRRTSGGETQYF | - | TRBJ2-5 | TRBV14 | TRBD2
TGTGCCAGCAGCGTAGCTCCTAGCGGGAGCTACGAGCAGTACTTC | CASSVAPSGSYEQYF | - | TRBJ2-7 | TRBV9 | TRBD2
TGTGCCAGTAGCCCGACTAGCGGGGGTTACTCCTACAATGAGCAGTTCTTC | CASSPTSGGYSYNEQFF | once | TRBJ2-1 | TRBV19 | TRBD2
TGTGCCAGCTCACCAATGGGACAGGGATGGTTCGAGCAGTACTTC | CASSPMGQGWFEQYF | once | TRBJ2-7 | TRBV18 | TRBD1
TGTGCCAGCAGCCCACCACCGGACAGGGCCCACGAGCAGTACTTC | CASSPPPDRAHEQYF | - | TRBJ2-7 | TRBV6-5 | TRBD1
TGTGCCAGCAGCCAAGCAACAGGTAACACTGAAGCTTTCTTT | CASSQATGNTEAFF | - | TRBJ1-1 | TRBV3-1/TRBV3-2 | -
TGTGCCAGTAGTTGGGCAGGCCAGAACACTGAAGCTTTCTTT | CASSWAGQNTEAFF | - | TRBJ1-1 | TRBV19 | -
TGTGCCAGCAGTATTCTCCGGGACAGGCGGTACGAGCAGTACTTC | CASSILRDRRYEQYF | - | TRBJ2-7 | TRBV28 | TRBD1
TGTGCCAGCAGCGACAGGGCGGGAAACACCATATATTTT | CASSDRAGNTIYF | - | TRBJ1-3 | TRBV7-2 | TRBD1
TGTGCCAGCAGCTTAGGCGGCGGTTACAATGAGCAGTTCTTC | CASSLGGGYNEQFF | - | TRBJ2-1 | TRBV11-2 | -
TGTGCCAGCAGAGCTTTCGGGACAGCAGCCTACGAGCAGTACTTC | CASRAFGTAAYEQYF | - | TRBJ2-7 | TRBV2 | TRBD1
TGTGCCAGCAGCACCCCCTCTAACGCAAAGACCCAGTACTTC | CASSTPSNAKTQYF | once | TRBJ2-5 | TRBV28 | -
TGTGCCAGCAGCCGAGACGTGCTAGCGGGAGAAACAGATACGCAGTATTTT | CASSRDVLAGETDTQYF | - | TRBJ2-3 | TRBV3-1/TRBV3-2 | TRBD2
TGTGCCAGCAGCCTCGAGCGGGGCGAGCAGTACTTC | CASSLERGEQYF | once | TRBJ2-7 | TRBV3-1/TRBV3-2 | TRBD2
TGTGCCAGCAGTGAAGATTGGGGCGGTCACTCCGAGCAGTACTTC | CASSEDWGGHSEQYF | - | TRBJ2-7 | TRBV6-1 | -
TGTGCCAGCAGCTTAGACACGCTCTCCTACGAGCAGTACTTC | CASSLDTLSYEQYF | - | TRBJ2-7 | TRBV7-9 | -
TGTGCCAGCTCCGGAGAGCCCGGCGGTGAAAAACTGTTTTTT | CASSGEPGGEKLFF | - | TRBJ1-4 | TRBV18 | -
TGTGCCAGCAGCTTAGGGGGCTCGAGCACTGAAGCTTTCTTT | CASSLGGSSTEAFF | - | TRBJ1-1 | TRBV7-2 | -
TGTGCCAGTAGCCCGGGTCAGGGAAAATGGAACACTGAAGCTTTCTTT | CASSPGQGKWNTEAFF | - | TRBJ1-1 | TRBV19 | -
TGTGCCAGCAGCTTAAGTGGCGGATCCTACAATGAGCAGTTCTTC | CASSLSGGSYNEQFF | - | TRBJ2-1 | TRBV7-9 | -
TGTGCCACCAGCAGATCCGTAGGACAGGGCCTTGCTAGCGGGAGGGCCAGAGATACGCAGTATTTT | CATSRSVGQGLASGRARDTQYF | - | TRBJ2-3 | TRBV15 | TRBD2
TGCGCCAGCAGTGAATGGGCGGGGAGGGGCACTGAAGCTTTCTTT | CASSEWAGRGTEAFF | - | TRBJ1-1 | TRBV10-2 | -
TGTGCCAGCAGACCGGGAAGTGGTAACTATGGCTACACCTTC | CASRPGSGNYGYTF | - | TRBJ1-2 | TRBV6-4 | -
TGTGCCAGCGGCGCCGCAGGGACTGAAGCTTTCTTT | CASGAAGTEAFF | - | TRBJ1-1 | TRBV3-1/TRBV3-2 | -
TGTGCCAGCAGACCAGGGCCTGGAAACACCATATATTTT | CASRPGPGNTIYF | - | TRBJ1-3 | TRBV28 | -
TGTGCCAGCAGCCAAGATCAGTTTTCCGGGACAGGGGGCATTGGCTACACCTTC | CASSQDQFSGTGGIGYTF | - | TRBJ1-2 | TRBV4-2 | TRBD1